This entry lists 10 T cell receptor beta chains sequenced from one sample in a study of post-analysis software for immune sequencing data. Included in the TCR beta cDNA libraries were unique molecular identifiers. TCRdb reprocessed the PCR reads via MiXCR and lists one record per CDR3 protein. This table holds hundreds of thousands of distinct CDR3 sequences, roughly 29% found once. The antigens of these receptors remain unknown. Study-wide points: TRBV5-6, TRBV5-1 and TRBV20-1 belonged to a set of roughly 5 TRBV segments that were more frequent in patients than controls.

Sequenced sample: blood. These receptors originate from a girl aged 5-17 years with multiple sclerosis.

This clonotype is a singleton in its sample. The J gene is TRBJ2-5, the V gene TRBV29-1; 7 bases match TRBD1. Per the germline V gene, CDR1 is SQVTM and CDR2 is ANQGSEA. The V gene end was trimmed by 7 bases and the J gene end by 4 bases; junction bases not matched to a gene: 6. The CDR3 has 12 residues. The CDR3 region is CSGEAGGETQYF. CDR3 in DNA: TGCAGCGGTGAGGCAGGGGGAGAGACCCAGTACTTC.

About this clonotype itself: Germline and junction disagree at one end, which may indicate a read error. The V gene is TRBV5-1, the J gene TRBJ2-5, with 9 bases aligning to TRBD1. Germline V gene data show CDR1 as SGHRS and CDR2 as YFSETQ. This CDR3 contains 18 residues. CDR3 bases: TGCGCCAGCAGCGTGAATCCCGCAGGACAGGGGTCCCAAGAGACCCGGTACTTC. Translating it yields CASSVNPAGQGSQETRYF.

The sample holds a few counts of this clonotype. The CDR3 protein is CASSPPPGLAATSTDTQYF. The CDR3 coding sequence is TGTGCCAGCAGTCCACCCCCGGGACTAGCAGCAACTAGCACAGATACGCAGTATTTT. The chain links TRBV2 to TRBJ2-3, with TRBD2 identical over 9 bases. This CDR3 spans 19 amino acids. Trimming cost V 5 bases and J 0 bases; bases outside gene matches: 15. The germline V gene encodes CDR1 SNHLY and CDR2 FYNNEI.

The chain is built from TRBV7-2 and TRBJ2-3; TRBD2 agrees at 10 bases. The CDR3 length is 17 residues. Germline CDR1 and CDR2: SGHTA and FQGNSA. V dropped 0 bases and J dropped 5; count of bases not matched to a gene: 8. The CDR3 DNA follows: TGTGCCAGCAGCTTAGCCATGATAGCGGGAGGCGTAGATACGCAGTATTTT. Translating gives CASSLAMIAGGVDTQYF.

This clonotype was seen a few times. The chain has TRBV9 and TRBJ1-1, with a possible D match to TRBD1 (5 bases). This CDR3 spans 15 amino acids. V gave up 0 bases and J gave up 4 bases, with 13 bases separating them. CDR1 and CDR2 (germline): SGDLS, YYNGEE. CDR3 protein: CASSVVQNRGTEAFF. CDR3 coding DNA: TGTGCCAGCAGCGTAGTTCAGAATAGGGGCACTGAAGCTTTCTTT.

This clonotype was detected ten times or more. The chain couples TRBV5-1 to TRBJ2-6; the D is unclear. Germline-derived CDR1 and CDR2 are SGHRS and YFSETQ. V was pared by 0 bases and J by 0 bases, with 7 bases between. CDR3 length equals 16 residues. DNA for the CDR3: TGCGCCAGCAGCTTGGGCGCAAGCTCTGGGGCCAACGTCCTGACTTTC. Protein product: CASSLGASSGANVLTF.

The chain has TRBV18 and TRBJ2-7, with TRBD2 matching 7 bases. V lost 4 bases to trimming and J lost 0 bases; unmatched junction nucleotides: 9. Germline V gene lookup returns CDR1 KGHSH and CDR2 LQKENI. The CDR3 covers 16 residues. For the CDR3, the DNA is TGTGCCAGCTCACACGTCTTCGGCGGGAGCTCCTACGAGCAGTACTTC. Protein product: CASSHVFGGSSYEQYF. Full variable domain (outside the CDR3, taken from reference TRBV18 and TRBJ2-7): NAGVMQNPRHLVRRRGQEARLRCSPMKGHSHVYWYRQLPEEGLKFMVYLQKENIIDESGMPKERFSAEFPKEGPSILRIQQVVRGDSAAYFCASSHVFGGSSYEQYFGPGTRLTVT.

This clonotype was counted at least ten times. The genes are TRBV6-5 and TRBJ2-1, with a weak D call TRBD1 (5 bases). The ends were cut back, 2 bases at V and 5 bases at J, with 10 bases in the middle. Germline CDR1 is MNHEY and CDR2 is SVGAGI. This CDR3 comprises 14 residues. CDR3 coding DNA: TGTGCCAGCAGTTACATGGGGCCTAACAATGAGCAGTTCTTC. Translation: CASSYMGPNNEQFF.

CDR3 nucleotides: TGCAGCTTTAGCGGGACTAGCTATTTTAATGAGCAGTTCTTC. Translated: CSFSGTSYFNEQFF. The chain employs TRBV29-1 and TRBJ2-1; 9 bases map to TRBD2. The CDR3 has 14 amino acids. The V segment lost 8 bases and the J segment 7 bases; nucleotides outside the gene matches: 12. The germline V gene has CDR1 SQVTM and CDR2 ANQGSEA.

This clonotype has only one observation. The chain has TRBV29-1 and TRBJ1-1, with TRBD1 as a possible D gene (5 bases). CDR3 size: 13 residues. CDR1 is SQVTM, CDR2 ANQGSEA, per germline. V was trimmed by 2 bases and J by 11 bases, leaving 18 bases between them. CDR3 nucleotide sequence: TGCAGCGTTGAAATTGGGGCGCTGGGGCATGCTTTCTTT. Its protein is CSVEIGALGHAFF.